Below, one T cell receptor (beta chain) is given with its context. The antigen remains unidentified. Collection occurred without any documented infections or immune events in donors. The table came from immunoSEQ multiplex PCR; TCRdb's copy has only in-frame clones and leaves some out. The table records around 100,000 clones, approximately 88% of them present only once. This entry comes from a study of identifying expanded T cells in peripheral blood. Regarding the study as a whole: Over about two and four weeks, about 15 and 18 clones changed, versus roughly 1.1 between replicates. Across healthy donors, higher total template counts meant significantly greater roughly 2-week count variance.

The CDR3 is made up of 16 amino acids. Trimming stripped 2 bases from V and 5 bases from J, with 18 bases between. Per germline, CDR1 SNHLY and CDR2 FYNNEI. Sequences were obtained from blood. The sequence came from a person between 18 and 75 years old in good health. This chain connects TRBV2 to TRBJ2-5, with D maybe TRBD1 (5 bases). CDR3 sequence reads: CASSELARDSGETQYF. Here the CDR3 DNA reads TGTGCCAGCAGTGAACTTGCCAGGGATTCAGGGGAGACCCAGTACTTC. Drawing the rest from reference TRBV2 and TRBJ2-5, the complete variable domain is EPEVTQTPSHQVTQMGQEVILRCVPISNHLYFYWYRQILGQKVEFLVSFYNNEISEKSEIFDDQFSVERPDGSNFTLKIRSTKLEDSAMYFCASSELARDSGETQYFGPGTRLLVL.